A single sample is the source of the 18 T cell receptor beta chains below, sequenced in a study of CD8 T cells in ankylosing spondylitis. Study outcomes and limitations: Seemingly characteristic of ankylosing spondylitis blood was a TCR beta motif consisting of about 8 highly homologous variants.

These receptors are not linked to any known antigen. TCRdb re-called the 5' RACE reads through MiXCR, storing one row per CDR3 protein. The data contain approximately 500,000 distinct CDR3 sequences, roughly 13% of them seen just once; the ten biggest clones take up nearly 7%. Specimen: blood, either unsorted or a sorted T cell fraction (not recorded which). The receptors here all came from a male donor with ankylosing spondylitis.

This chain uses TRBV2 with TRBJ2-3; the match to TRBD2 covers 7 bases. Germline lookup yields CDR1 SNHLY and CDR2 FYNNEI. V gave up 2 bases and J gave up 14 bases; unmatched junction bases: 16. This CDR3 is 15 amino acids long. The CDR3 sequence is CASSESRGSPPRGYF. In DNA form, the CDR3 reads TGTGCCAGCAGTGAATCGCGCGGGAGCCCACCGAGAGGGTATTTT. Full variable domain (rest looked up from reference TRBV2 and TRBJ2-3): EPEVTQTPSHQVTQMGQEVILRCVPISNHLYFYWYRQILGQKVEFLVSFYNNEISEKSEIFDDQFSVERPDGSNFTLKIRSTKLEDSAMYFCASSESRGSPPRGYFGPGTRLTVL.

This clonotype showed up many times. This chain connects TRBV5-1 to TRBJ2-2; tentative D call: TRBD2 (5 bases). The V gene's germline CDR1 is SGHRS and CDR2 YFSETQ. The CDR3 runs 13 residues. V shed 4 bases and J shed 5 bases, with 9 bases lying between them. The CDR3 loop is CASSREGTGELFF. As DNA, the CDR3 is TGCGCCAGCAGCAGAGAGGGAACCGGGGAGCTGTTTTTT.

This clonotype was detected ten times or more. J is TRBJ1-2 and V is TRBV3-1, with unresolved D. V was cut by 2 bases and J by 8 bases, with 15 bases left in between. Germline V gives CDR1 LGHDT, CDR2 YNNKEL (reference sequence). This CDR3 spans 14 amino acids. CDR3 nucleotides: TGTGCCAGCAGCCAACCCGAAGGAGCGGGGGGCTACACCTTC. Its protein is CASSQPEGAGGYTF.

This chain joins TRBV7-2 and TRBJ1-2; D is unclear. Germline V lookup: CDR1 SGHTA, CDR2 FQGNSA. V shed 1 base and J shed 1 base, with 10 bases lying between them. This CDR3 has 15 residues. CDR3 residues: CASSLDLGINYGYTF. The CDR3 DNA reads as TGTGCCAGCAGCTTAGACCTGGGTATTAACTATGGCTACACCTTC.

A few counts support this clonotype. V is TRBV20-1 and J is TRBJ2-5; tentatively, D is TRBD1 (5 bases). The germline V gene encodes CDR1 DFQATT and CDR2 SNEGSKA (reference sequence). V was trimmed by 4 bases and J by 5 bases, leaving 17 bases between them. The CDR3 has 14 amino acids. Written as DNA, the CDR3 is TGCAGTGCTATTGAGACAGATCTGGGGGAGACCCAGTACTTC. Residues: CSAIETDLGETQYF.

This chain connects TRBV12-3 or TRBV12-4 to TRBJ1-1; D might be TRBD1 (5 bases). This CDR3 has 13 amino acids. Deletions cut 7 bases from V and 1 base from J, with 10 bases between. The CDR3 protein is CASTWGGNTEAFF. Written as DNA, the CDR3 is TGTGCCAGCACCTGGGGGGGGAACACTGAAGCTTTCTTT.

In its sample, this clonotype was seen a few times. The chain carries TRBV9 and TRBJ1-4, with D possibly matching TRBD1 (6 bases). Germline assignment: CDR1 SGDLS and CDR2 YYNGEE. The CDR3 is made up of 12 amino acids. Trimming shortened V by 3 bases and J by 10 bases, and 10 bases separated the two germline ends. CDR3 sequence reads: CASSGLGGKLFF. The CDR3, as DNA: TGTGCCAGCAGCGGCCTAGGGGGAAAACTGTTTTTT.

The rearrangement joins TRBV20-1 to TRBJ2-1; D is possibly TRBD2 (6 bases). The CDR3 covers 13 residues. Germline V gene data show CDR1 as DFQATT and CDR2 as SNEGSKA (reference sequence). The V gene lost 0 bases and the J gene lost 6 bases, with 9 bases spanning the gap. This CDR3 reads CSARDGTSNEQFF. In DNA, the CDR3 is TGCAGTGCTAGAGATGGGACTTCCAATGAGCAGTTCTTC.

This chain uses TRBV6-5 with TRBJ1-2; 8 bases are shared with TRBD1. This CDR3 region has 15 residues. The junction had 7 bases not matched to a gene; V was cut back by 4 bases and J by 3 bases. Germline assignment: CDR1 MNHEY and CDR2 SVGAGI. The CDR3 nucleotides read TGTGCCAGCAGTTTCCAGGGGGCTAGGGACTATGGCTACACCTTC. This gives the protein CASSFQGARDYGYTF.

This clonotype was found many times. Here the CDR3 DNA reads TGCGCCAGCAGCCAAGAACCGACGGGACTAGCGGCCGTCCGTACGCAGTATTTT. This codes for CASSQEPTGLAAVRTQYF. The genes are TRBV4-1 and TRBJ2-3; TRBD2 matches 11 bases. The germline gives CDR1 MGHRA, CDR2 YSYEKL. Germline trimming cut 0 bases from V and 8 bases from J; bases unmatched to any gene: 13. The CDR3 consists of 18 residues.

This clonotype has a handful of counts. The chain links TRBV18 to TRBJ1-1, with 7 positions matching TRBD1. After removal of 2 bases from V and 3 bases from J, the junction contained 12 bases not matched to a gene. CDR1 and CDR2 (germline): KGHSH, LQKENI. The CDR3 totals 17 residues. The CDR3: CASSPSRGKGAHTEAFF. CDR3 nucleotide sequence: TGTGCCAGCTCACCATCCCGAGGAAAGGGGGCCCACACTGAAGCTTTCTTT.

V gene TRBV12-3 or TRBV12-4 combines with J gene TRBJ1-1; TRBD1 agrees at 9 bases. V was pared by 3 bases and J by 3 bases, with 8 bases of the junction left unmatched. The CDR3 runs to 16 residues. CDR3 sequence (DNA): TGTGCCAGCAGTTTGGTTTATGGACAGGGGTACACTGAAGCTTTCTTT. Its protein is CASSLVYGQGYTEAFF.

In its sample, this clonotype was seen a few times. The chain carries TRBV20-1 and TRBJ1-4; tentative D call: TRBD1 (6 bases). The CDR3 sequence is 14 residues long. Per the germline V gene, CDR1 is DFQATT and CDR2 is SNEGSKA (reference sequence). Trimming took 5 bases from V and 3 from J, leaving 13 bases between them. CDR3 sequence (DNA): TGCAGTGCTCGGGAGGGGGTGGCTAATGAAAAACTGTTTTTT. Translated: CSAREGVANEKLFF.

This clonotype was observed a few times. CDR3 nucleotide sequence: TGTGCCAGCAGCTTAAGGCAGGTTAATTCACCCCTCCACTTT. Translation gives CASSLRQVNSPLHF. V usage is TRBV7-9 and J usage is TRBJ1-6; D remains unclear. Trimming took off 2 bases at V and 6 bases at J, with 8 bases between the two ends. This CDR3 comprises 14 residues. The germline gives CDR1 SEHNR, CDR2 FQNEAQ (reference sequence). Supplemented by reference TRBV7-9 and TRBJ1-6, the full variable domain reads DTGVSQNPRHKITKRGQNVTFRCDPISEHNRLYWYRQTLGQGPEFLTYFQNEAQLEKSRLLSDRFSAERPKGSFSTLEIQRTEQGDSAMYLCASSLRQVNSPLHFGNGTRLTVT.

The chain employs TRBV20-1 and TRBJ2-2; D is possibly TRBD2 (6 bases). The V end lost 2 bases, the J end lost 0 bases, and 10 bases lay between the germline ends. Germline V gene data show CDR1 as DFQATT and CDR2 as SNEGSKA (reference sequence). The CDR3 is 15 amino acids. CDR3 in DNA: TGCAGTGCTAGAATGGGGACTTCGAACACCGGGGAGCTGTTTTTT. Translated, it gives CSARMGTSNTGELFF.

This clonotype was recorded at least ten times. The V and J genes are TRBV5-5 and TRBJ2-7, with D possibly matching TRBD2 (6 bases). Trimming stripped 0 bases from V and 2 bases from J, with 12 bases between. The CDR3 has 15 residues. The germline gives CDR1 SGHKS, CDR2 YYEKEE (reference sequence). The CDR3 coding sequence is TGTGCCAGCAGCTTGGGGCTAGCGCAAACCTACGAGCAGTACTTC. Amino acids: CASSLGLAQTYEQYF.

This clonotype has a handful of counts. The chain uses TRBV4-2 and TRBJ2-5; D remains unclear. This CDR3 is 15 amino acids long. Trimming left V 1 base short and J 1 base short, with 10 bases between. Germline CDR1 LGHNA, CDR2 YNFKEQ. CDR3 sequence (DNA): TGTGCCAGCAGCCAAGCCGTCCAAGTCCAAGAGACCCAGTACTTC. This encodes CASSQAVQVQETQYF.

This clonotype was detected a few times. This sequence joins TRBV20-1 and TRBJ2-7; the match to TRBD1 covers 8 bases. Germline CDR1 DFQATT, CDR2 SNEGSKA (reference sequence). The length of the CDR3 is 14 residues. V lost 6 bases, J lost 1 base, and 8 bases stayed unmatched. The CDR3 DNA reads as TGCAGTGCCGAACCCCGGGACAGGTCCTACGAGCAGTACTTC. Amino acids: CSAEPRDRSYEQYF.